The clone carrying this T cell receptor (beta chain) was counted ten times or more. Its antigen remains unknown. Ophthalmopathy donors' eye disease showed moderate-to-severe activity, CAS of at least 3, NOSPECS of at least 4 and duration under 3 months. Transcripts of RNA were the source for amplifying TCR beta CDR3 regions. Second-round multiplex PCR came after first-round RT-PCR with HTBI primers. TCRdb processed the multiplex PCR reads anew with MiXCR; each CDR3 protein has one entry. The sample has hundreds of thousands of distinct CDR3 sequences, around 15% seen once. This specimen belongs to a study of Graves' ophthalmopathy and Graves' hyperthyroidism. Study-wide results and limits: Detection in blood was also observed for most expanded thyroid clonotypes above 0.001 frequency.

This CDR3 region has 10 residues. Trimming removed 9 bases at V and 10 bases at J, with 7 bases between. Germline CDR1 and CDR2: MNHNS and SASEGT. Sequenced sample: blood. J is TRBJ1-6 and V is TRBV6-1; D uncertain. The clonotype comes from a woman aged 25 to 39 with Graves' ophthalmopathy. CDR3 nucleotides: TGTGCCAGTGGGTTATCACCCCTCCACTTT. Translation gives CASGLSPLHF.